The 15 T cell receptor beta chains reported below all come from one sample, sequenced in a study of T cells in Graves' hyperthyroidism and ophthalmopathy. RNA transcripts provided the source from which TCR beta CDR3 regions were amplified. RT-PCR in the first round (using the HTBI primer set) targeted the TCR CDR3. Each CDR3 protein gets one entry after TCRdb re-called the multiplex PCR reads with MiXCR. In the table there are about half a million distinct CDR3 sequences, 22% of which are singletons. Source material: blood. These receptor sequences come from a woman aged 70-85 years with Graves' ophthalmopathy.

The rearrangement uses TRBV19 and TRBJ1-2; 8 nucleotides match TRBD1. This CDR3 is built from 13 residues. V was pared by 6 bases and J by 8 bases, with 8 bases of the junction left unmatched. Germline lookup yields CDR1 LNHDA and CDR2 SQIVND (reference sequence). CDR3 sequence: CASSRGPGEGYTF. The CDR3 DNA reads as TGTGCCAGTAGCAGGGGGCCCGGGGAAGGCTACACCTTC. The whole variable domain, filled in from reference TRBV19 and TRBJ1-2, reads DGGITQSPKYLFRKEGQNVTLSCEQNLNHDAMYWYRQDPGQGLRLIYYSQIVNDFQKGDIAEGYSVSREKKESFPLTVTSAQKNPTAFYLCASSRGPGEGYTFGSGTRLTVV.

This clonotype occurred a few times. J is TRBJ2-7 and V is TRBV4-1; D unclear. V lost 3 bases and J lost 2, with 11 bases in between. Germline V gives CDR1 MGHRA, CDR2 YSYEKL. This CDR3 comprises 14 residues. CDR3: CASSQVFDTYEQYF. The CDR3 DNA reads TGCGCCAGCAGCCAGGTTTTCGACACCTACGAGCAGTACTTC.

This clonotype was counted between two and nine times. The chain joins TRBV27 to TRBJ1-5, with D possibly matching TRBD1 (6 bases). This CDR3 spans 15 amino acids. Trimming took 4 bases from V and 0 from J, leaving 10 bases between them. Per the germline V gene, CDR1 is MNHEY and CDR2 is SMNVEV (reference sequence). The CDR3 loop is CASSYTGYSNQPQHF. CDR3 bases: TGTGCCAGCAGTTACACAGGGTATAGCAATCAGCCCCAGCATTTT.

This chain links TRBV12-3 or TRBV12-4 with TRBJ2-7; the D is unclear. V was clipped by 2 bases and J by 5 bases, with 4 bases between them. This CDR3 is 11 amino acids long. The CDR3 region is CASSLIDEQYF. The CDR3 DNA follows: TGTGCCAGCAGTTTAATAGACGAGCAGTACTTC.

This clonotype came up a few times. CDR3 region: CASSEGTGGMNTQYF. The CDR3 bases are TGTGCCAGCAGTGAAGGGACAGGGGGCATGAATACGCAGTATTTT. This sequence joins TRBV6-1 and TRBJ2-3, with 11 nucleotides matching TRBD1. The V and J ends lost 1 base and 7 bases, in that order; junction bases with no gene match: 4. CDR3 size: 15 residues. Germline assignment: CDR1 MNHNS and CDR2 SASEGT.

This chain links TRBV18 with TRBJ2-7; perhaps TRBD2 as D (6 bases). The CDR3 totals 13 residues. The germline V gene has CDR1 KGHSH and CDR2 LQKENI. V was shortened by 0 bases and J by 5 bases, with 8 bases between the two germline ends. The CDR3 sequence is CASSPPGTHEQYF. The CDR3 region has the DNA TGTGCCAGCTCACCACCGGGGACTCACGAGCAGTACTTC.

This clonotype was counted many times. This chain links TRBV6-1 with TRBJ1-1; 7 bases align to TRBD1. V trimming: 7 bases; J trimming: 2 bases; junction bases outside the gene matches: 7. CDR1 and CDR2 from the germline V gene are MNHNS and SASEGT. This CDR3 is 14 amino acids long. The CDR3 is CASNKGQTNTEAFF. The CDR3 DNA reads TGTGCCAGCAATAAGGGACAGACAAACACTGAAGCTTTCTTT.

The table lists this clonotype with a few counts. The V call is TRBV5-6, the J call TRBJ1-1; no firm D call. Trimming took off 5 bases at V and 1 base at J, with 9 bases between the two ends. CDR1 SGHDT and CDR2 YYEEEE come from the germline V gene. The CDR3 extends over 13 amino acids. As DNA, the CDR3 is TGTGCCAGCAGGCCCGGGGAGAACACTGAAGCTTTCTTT. Its protein is CASRPGENTEAFF.

This clonotype was seen ten or more times. This chain links TRBV6-1 with TRBJ2-1, with no clear D. The germline CDR1 and CDR2 sequences are MNHNS and SASEGT. Trimming took off 3 bases at V and 4 bases at J, with 13 bases between the two ends. This CDR3 region has 15 residues. The CDR3 DNA reads TGTGCCAGCAGTGATCCTTTAAACCTTTACAATGAGCAGTTCTTC. Translating it yields CASSDPLNLYNEQFF.

The J gene is TRBJ1-1, the V gene TRBV28; D call uncertain. The V gene's germline CDR1 is MDHEN and CDR2 SYDVKM. The CDR3 runs to 12 residues. The V end was cut by 2 bases, the J end by 7 bases, with 8 bases between. The CDR3 here is CASSLGRFEAFF. In DNA form, the CDR3 reads TGTGCCAGCAGTTTAGGACGGTTTGAAGCTTTCTTT. The whole variable domain, filled in from reference TRBV28 and TRBJ1-1, reads DVKVTQSSRYLVKRTGEKVFLECVQDMDHENMFWYRQDPGLGLRLIYFSYDVKMKEKGDIPEGYSVSREKKERFSLILESASTNQTSMYLCASSLGRFEAFFGQGTRLTVV.

This clonotype was observed a handful of times. J is TRBJ2-3 and V is TRBV6-1; maybe TRBD1 (6 bases). Germline V gene sequence: CDR1 MNHNS, CDR2 SASEGT. Trimming removed 5 bases from V and 3 bases from J, with 12 bases in between. The CDR3 has 14 residues. The CDR3 DNA is TGTGCCAGCAGTTCCCGGGACACAACAGATACGCAGTATTTT. Protein sequence: CASSSRDTTDTQYF.

Only a few counts were recorded for this clonotype. The chain carries TRBV27 and TRBJ1-4; D not resolved. The germline CDR1 and CDR2 sequences are MNHEY and SMNVEV (reference sequence). V lost 3 bases and J lost 3, with 8 bases in between. The CDR3 extends over 14 amino acids. For the CDR3, the DNA is TGTGCCAGCAGTTTCGCAGGCCCTAATGAAAAACTGTTTTTT. Amino acids: CASSFAGPNEKLFF.

This clonotype showed up just once. At one of its ends the junction is not consistent with the germline gene, which may arise from a read error. The chain is built from TRBV27 and TRBJ2-7; TRBD2 aligns across 14 bases. This CDR3 is built from 18 residues. Per germline, CDR1 MNHEY and CDR2 SMNVEV (reference sequence). Here the CDR3 reads CAGSPRTSGRTGAYEQYF. CDR3 sequence (DNA): TGTGCCGGCAGTCCACGGACTAGCGGGAGGACCGGGGCCTACGAGCAGTACTTC.

This clonotype appeared many times. V gene TRBV28 combines with J gene TRBJ2-5; the D gene is possibly TRBD1 (6 bases). CDR1 MDHEN and CDR2 SYDVKM come from the germline V gene. Deletions cut 6 bases from V and 5 bases from J, with 16 bases between. This CDR3 region has 14 residues. The CDR3 DNA sequence: TGTGCCAGCAGACTAACAGGGTTCGGGGAGACCCAGTACTTC. This encodes CASRLTGFGETQYF. The full variable domain, rest sourced from reference TRBV28 and TRBJ2-5, is DVKVTQSSRYLVKRTGEKVFLECVQDMDHENMFWYRQDPGLGLRLIYFSYDVKMKEKGDIPEGYSVSREKKERFSLILESASTNQTSMYLCASRLTGFGETQYFGPGTRLLVL.

This clonotype was detected a few times. This chain joins TRBV5-1 and TRBJ2-1; D tentatively reads TRBD1 or TRBD2 (5 bases each). With 3 bases removed from V and 3 bases from J, the gap between germline ends came to 13 bases. The CDR3 is 15 residues long. Per the germline V gene, CDR1 is SGHRS and CDR2 is YFSETQ. The CDR3 DNA sequence: TGCGCCAGCAGCTCGGGACCAAGGGGCTACAATGAGCAGTTCTTC. It translates to CASSSGPRGYNEQFF.